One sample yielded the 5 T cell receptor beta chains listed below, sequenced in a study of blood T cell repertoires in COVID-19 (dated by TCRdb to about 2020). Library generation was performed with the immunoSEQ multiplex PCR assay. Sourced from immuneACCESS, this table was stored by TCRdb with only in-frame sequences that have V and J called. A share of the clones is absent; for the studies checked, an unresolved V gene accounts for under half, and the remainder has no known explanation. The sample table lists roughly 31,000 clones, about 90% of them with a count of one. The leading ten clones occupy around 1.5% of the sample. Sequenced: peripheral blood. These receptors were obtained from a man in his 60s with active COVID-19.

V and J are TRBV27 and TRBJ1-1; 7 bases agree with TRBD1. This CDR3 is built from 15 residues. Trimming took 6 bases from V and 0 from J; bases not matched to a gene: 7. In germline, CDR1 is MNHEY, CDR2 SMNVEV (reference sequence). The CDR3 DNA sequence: TGTGCCAGCAGACCCATGGGACAGATGAACACTGAAGCTTTCTTT. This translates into CASRPMGQMNTEAFF.

The CDR3 spells CASSLLRGGETQYF. The CDR3 DNA sequence: TGTGCCAGCAGCTTATTACGCGGGGGAGAGACCCAGTACTTC. This sequence joins TRBV7-9 and TRBJ2-5; 7 bases map to TRBD2. Trimming cost V 2 bases and J 4 bases; bases outside gene matches: 4. The CDR3 runs to 14 residues. The germline V gene encodes CDR1 SEHNR and CDR2 FQNEAQ (reference sequence).

Written as DNA, the CDR3 is TGTGCCAGCTCACCGGACAGGGTCAATCAGCCCCAGCATTTT. Protein: CASSPDRVNQPQHF. The chain combines TRBV18 with TRBJ1-5, with 8 bases fitting TRBD1. Germline CDR1 is KGHSH and CDR2 is LQKENI. The J segment lost 3 bases and the V segment lost 3 bases, leaving 1 base of the junction unmatched. The CDR3 sequence is 14 residues long.

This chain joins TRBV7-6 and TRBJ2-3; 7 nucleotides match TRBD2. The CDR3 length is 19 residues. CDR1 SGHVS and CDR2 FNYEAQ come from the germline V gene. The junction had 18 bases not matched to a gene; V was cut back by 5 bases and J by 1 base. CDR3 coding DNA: TGTGCCAGCAGCCGGGGTCGGTGGCGCAGCGGGGCCGGCACAGATACGCAGTATTTT. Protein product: CASSRGRWRSGAGTDTQYF.

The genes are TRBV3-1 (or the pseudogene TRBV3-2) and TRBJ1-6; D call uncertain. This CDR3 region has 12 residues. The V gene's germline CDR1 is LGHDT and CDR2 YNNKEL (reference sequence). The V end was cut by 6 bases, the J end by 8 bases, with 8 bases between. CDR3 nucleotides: TGTGCCAGCAGGATGGGAGATTCACCCCTCCACTTT. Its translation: CASRMGDSPLHF.